The clone carrying this T cell receptor beta chain was observed a few times. The ends were cut back, 0 bases at V and 4 bases at J, with 9 bases in the middle. The CDR3 covers 14 residues. Germline V gives CDR1 SGDLS, CDR2 YYNGEE. The data belong to a study of CD8+ T cells in alopecia areata. Treatment described: oral pan-JAK inhibitor, 5-10 mg twice daily. RNA extraction and reverse transcription yielded cDNA as sequencing template. Profiling relied on immunoSEQ multiplex PCR, and the TCRdb table lists in-frame clones only, not all of them. The sample has about 180,000 clones, roughly 50% seen once. The chain recombines TRBV9 with TRBJ2-3; D ambiguous. Source: CD8+ T cells sorted from blood, taken at week 24, from a patient treated with tofacitinib. This receptor was identified in a human donor with alopecia areata. CDR3 in amino acids: CASSVEGLADTQYF. In DNA, the CDR3 is TGTGCCAGCAGCGTAGAAGGCTTAGCAGATACGCAGTATTTT.